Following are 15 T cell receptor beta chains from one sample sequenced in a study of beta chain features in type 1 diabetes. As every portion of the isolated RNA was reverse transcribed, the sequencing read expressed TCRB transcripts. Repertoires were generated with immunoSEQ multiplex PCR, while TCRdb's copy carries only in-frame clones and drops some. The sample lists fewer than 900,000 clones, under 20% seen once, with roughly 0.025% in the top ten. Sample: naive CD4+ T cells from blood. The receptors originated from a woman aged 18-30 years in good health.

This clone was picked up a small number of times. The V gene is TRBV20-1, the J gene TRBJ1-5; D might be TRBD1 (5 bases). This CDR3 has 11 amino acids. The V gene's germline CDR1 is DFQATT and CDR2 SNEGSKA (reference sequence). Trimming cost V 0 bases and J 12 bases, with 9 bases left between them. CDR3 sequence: CSARDRDVQHF. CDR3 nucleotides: TGCAGTGCTAGAGACCGGGACGTCCAGCATTTT.

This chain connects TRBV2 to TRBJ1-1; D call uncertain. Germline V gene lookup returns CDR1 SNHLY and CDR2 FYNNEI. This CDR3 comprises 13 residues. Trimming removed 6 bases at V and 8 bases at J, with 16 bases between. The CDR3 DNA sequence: TGTGCCAGCAGCATGGAGTCACCACTGGAAGCTTTCTTT. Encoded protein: CASSMESPLEAFF.

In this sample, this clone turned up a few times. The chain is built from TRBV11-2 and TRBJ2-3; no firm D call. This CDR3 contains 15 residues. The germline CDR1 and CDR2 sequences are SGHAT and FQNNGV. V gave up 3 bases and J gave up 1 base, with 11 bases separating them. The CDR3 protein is CASSLSYEGTDTQYF. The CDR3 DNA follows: TGTGCCAGCAGCTTGAGCTATGAAGGCACAGATACGCAGTATTTT.

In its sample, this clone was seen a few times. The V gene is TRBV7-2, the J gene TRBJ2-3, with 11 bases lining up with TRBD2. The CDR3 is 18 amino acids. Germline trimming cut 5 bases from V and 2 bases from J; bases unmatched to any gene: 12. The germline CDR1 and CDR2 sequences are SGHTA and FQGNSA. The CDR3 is CASSPGRGTSGYTDTQYF. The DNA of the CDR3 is TGTGCCAGCAGCCCCGGTAGAGGGACTAGCGGATACACAGATACGCAGTATTTT.

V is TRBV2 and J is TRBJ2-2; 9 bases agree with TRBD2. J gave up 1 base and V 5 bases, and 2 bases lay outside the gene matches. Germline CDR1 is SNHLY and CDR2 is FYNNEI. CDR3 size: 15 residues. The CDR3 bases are TGTGCCAGCAGTCTAGCGGGACTGAACACCGGGGAGCTGTTTTTT. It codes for CASSLAGLNTGELFF.

The CDR3 protein is CASSATAGTGPYEQYF. DNA for the CDR3: TGTGCCAGCAGCGCCACCGCCGGGACAGGACCCTACGAGCAGTACTTC. The chain links TRBV9 to TRBJ2-7; TRBD1 matches 8 bases. V shed 3 bases and J 2 bases; nucleotides not matched to a gene: 10. The germline V gene encodes CDR1 SGDLS and CDR2 YYNGEE. The CDR3 is made up of 16 amino acids.

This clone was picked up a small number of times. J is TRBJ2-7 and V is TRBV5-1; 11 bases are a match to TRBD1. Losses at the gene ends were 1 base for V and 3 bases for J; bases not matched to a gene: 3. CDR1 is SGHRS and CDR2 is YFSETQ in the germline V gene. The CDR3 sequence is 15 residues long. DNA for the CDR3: TGCGCCAGCAGCTTGTACGGGACAGGGGGCTACGAGCAGTACTTC. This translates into CASSLYGTGGYEQYF.

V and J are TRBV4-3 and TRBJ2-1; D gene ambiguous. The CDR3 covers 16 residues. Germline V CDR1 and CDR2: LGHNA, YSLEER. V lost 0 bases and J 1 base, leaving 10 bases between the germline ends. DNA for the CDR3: TGCGCCAGCAGCCAAGATTTAGGTATGTCCTACAATGAGCAGTTCTTC. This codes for CASSQDLGMSYNEQFF.

The chain's CDR3 is CASSQDWTSVYNEQFF. CDR3 DNA sequence: TGTGCCAGCAGCCAAGATTGGACTAGCGTCTACAATGAGCAGTTCTTC. This chain joins TRBV4-2 and TRBJ2-1; the match to TRBD2 covers 9 bases. Germline V lookup: CDR1 LGHNA, CDR2 YNFKEQ. The CDR3 runs to 16 residues. V lost 0 bases and J lost 3; bases outside the gene matches: 3.

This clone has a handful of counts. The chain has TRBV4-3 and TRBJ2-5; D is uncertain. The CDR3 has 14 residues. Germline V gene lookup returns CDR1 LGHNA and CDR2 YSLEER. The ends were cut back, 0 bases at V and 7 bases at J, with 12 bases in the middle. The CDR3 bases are TGCGCCAGCAGCCAAGACCCATTCTCAAGGACCCAGTACTTC. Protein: CASSQDPFSRTQYF.

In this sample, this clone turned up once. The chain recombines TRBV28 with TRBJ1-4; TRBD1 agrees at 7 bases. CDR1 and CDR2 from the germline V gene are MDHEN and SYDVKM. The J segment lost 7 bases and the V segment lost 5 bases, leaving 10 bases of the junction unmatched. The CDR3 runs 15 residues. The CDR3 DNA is TGTGCCAGCAGTGCGCGACAGGGTCGAGGTGAAAAACTGTTTTTT. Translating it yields CASSARQGRGEKLFF.

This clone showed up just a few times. The CDR3 region has the DNA TGTGCCAGCGGGCAGAGCTATAGCAATCAGCCCCAGCATTTT. Translated, it gives CASGQSYSNQPQHF. The rearrangement links TRBV6-5 to TRBJ1-5, with D uncertain. The V and J ends lost 8 bases and 0 bases respectively, with 11 bases between them. CDR1 MNHEY and CDR2 SVGAGI come from the germline V gene. This CDR3 spans 14 amino acids.

The CDR3 reads CSAPKPGELFF. CDR3 DNA: TGCAGTGCTCCCAAGCCCGGGGAGCTGTTTTTT. V usage is TRBV20-1 and J usage is TRBJ2-2; D is ambiguous. The CDR3 extends over 11 amino acids. The germline V gene encodes CDR1 DFQATT and CDR2 SNEGSKA (reference sequence). Trimming shortened V by 5 bases and J by 6 bases, and 7 bases separated the two germline ends.

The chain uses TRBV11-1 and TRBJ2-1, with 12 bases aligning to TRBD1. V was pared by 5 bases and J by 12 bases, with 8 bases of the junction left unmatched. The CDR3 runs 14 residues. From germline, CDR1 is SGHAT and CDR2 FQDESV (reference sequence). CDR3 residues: CASSARDRGQGQFF. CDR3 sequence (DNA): TGTGCCAGCAGCGCCCGGGACAGGGGGCAGGGGCAGTTCTTC.

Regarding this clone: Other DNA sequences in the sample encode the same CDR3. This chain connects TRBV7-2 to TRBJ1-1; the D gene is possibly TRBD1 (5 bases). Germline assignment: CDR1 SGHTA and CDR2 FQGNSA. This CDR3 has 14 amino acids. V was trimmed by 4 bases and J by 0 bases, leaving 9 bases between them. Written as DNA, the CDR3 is TGTGCCAGCAGCTCCGGGACGGTGAACACTGAAGCTTTCTTT. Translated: CASSSGTVNTEAFF.